These 10 T cell receptor beta chains share one sample of origin, sequenced in a study of cytomegalovirus exposure and HLA in healthy donors. Amplification used 60 Vbeta primers and 13 Jbeta primers. Some clones are missing from TCRdb's copy, which holds only in-frame ones; the method was immunoSEQ multiplex PCR. Of 150,000 or so clones listed, roughly 80% are singletons. Input material: PBMCs. The receptor source for this set is a man aged 35-49 years in good health and CMV-seropositive.

The count of this clone is one. V gene TRBV2 combines with J gene TRBJ1-6, with D possibly TRBD1 on 5 matching bases. Germline CDR1 SNHLY, CDR2 FYNNEI. V gave up 7 bases and J gave up 0 bases, with 13 bases separating them. This CDR3 spans 16 amino acids. CDR3 loop: CASNRAGGSYNSPLHF. CDR3 in DNA: TGTGCCAGCAATCGGGCCGGGGGCTCCTATAATTCACCCCTCCACTTT. Full variable domain (outside the CDR3, taken from reference TRBV2 and TRBJ1-6): EPEVTQTPSHQVTQMGQEVILRCVPISNHLYFYWYRQILGQKVEFLVSFYNNEISEKSEIFDDQFSVERPDGSNFTLKIRSTKLEDSAMYFCASNRAGGSYNSPLHFGNGTRLTVT.

The chain combines TRBV7-2 with TRBJ2-5; D not resolved. This CDR3 is built from 13 residues. Germline CDR1 is SGHTA and CDR2 is FQGNSA. Deletions cut 1 base from V and 4 bases from J, with 7 bases between. For the CDR3, the DNA is TGTGCCAGCAGCTTAGGTACTGGAGAGACCCAGTACTTC. Amino acid sequence: CASSLGTGETQYF.

This chain joins TRBV30 and TRBJ2-7, with a tentative D call TRBD2 (5 bases). This CDR3 region has 12 residues. Trimming pared 1 base from V and 4 bases from J, leaving 8 bases between. Looked up from germline, CDR1 is GTSNPN and CDR2 is SVGIG (reference sequence). The CDR3 coding sequence is TGTGCCTGGAGTGGACGGGGATACGAGCAGTACTTC. Translating it yields CAWSGRGYEQYF.

This clone has a single count. The chain carries TRBV14 and TRBJ2-3; TRBD2 agrees at 10 bases. This CDR3 is built from 17 residues. V dropped 3 bases and J dropped 6; count of bases not matched to a gene: 12. CDR1 and CDR2 from the germline V gene are SGHDN and FVKESK. CDR3 sequence: CASSHGLAALSLDTQYF. The DNA of the CDR3 is TGTGCCAGCAGCCATGGACTAGCGGCTCTAAGTCTGGATACGCAGTATTTT.

This chain links TRBV27 with TRBJ2-2, with TRBD2 matching 8 bases. Germline V gene sequence: CDR1 MNHEY, CDR2 SMNVEV (reference sequence). The CDR3 totals 17 residues. V lost 5 bases, J lost 1 base, and 9 bases stayed unmatched. The CDR3 DNA follows: TGTGCCAGCAGTAGGGAAGCGGGAGTGGGGAACACCGGGGAGCTGTTTTTT. This sequence encodes CASSREAGVGNTGELFF.

The rearrangement uses TRBV4-3 and TRBJ2-1; 8 nucleotides agree with TRBD2. Germline CDR1 LGHNA, CDR2 YSLEER. Germline trimming cut 0 bases from V and 9 bases from J; bases unmatched to any gene: 13. This CDR3 has 17 residues. CDR3: CASSQDAVSGISGEQFF. The CDR3 DNA sequence: TGCGCCAGCAGCCAAGATGCAGTTAGCGGGATAAGTGGTGAGCAGTTCTTC.

The V and J genes are TRBV2 and TRBJ1-1; 7 positions agree with TRBD1. CDR3 size: 12 residues. J was trimmed by 10 bases and V by 6 bases; bases with no gene match: 8. The germline V gene has CDR1 SNHLY and CDR2 FYNNEI. The CDR3, as DNA: TGTGCCAGCAGCTGGGGGACAGCTGGAGCTTTCTTT. The encoded protein is CASSWGTAGAFF.

The CDR3 region is CAISDLGGTSSGRGGHYEQYF. The CDR3 coding sequence is TGTGCCATCAGTGACCTCGGGGGTACGTCTAGCGGGAGGGGGGGTCACTACGAGCAGTACTTC. The chain links TRBV10-3 to TRBJ2-7, with 12 bases fitting TRBD2. Germline values: CDR1 ENHRY, CDR2 SYGVKD. This CDR3 comprises 21 residues. With 3 bases clipped from V and 3 bases from J, the junction kept 21 bases outside the gene matches.

The V call is TRBV7-7, the J call TRBJ2-1; TRBD2 agrees at 12 bases. The CDR3 has 15 residues. Germline V CDR1 and CDR2: SSHAT, FNYEAQ (reference sequence). J gave up 4 bases and V 5 bases, and 3 bases lay outside the gene matches. Here the CDR3 reads CASSDTSGGYNEQFF. As DNA, the CDR3 is TGTGCCAGCAGCGACACTAGCGGGGGGTACAATGAGCAGTTCTTC.

This chain connects TRBV4-3 to TRBJ2-5; 11 bases are a match to TRBD2. The better agreement between TRBJ2-7 and the DNA end casts doubt on the J call. The germline gives CDR1 LGHNA, CDR2 YSLEER. The CDR3 consists of 14 residues. The CDR3 protein is CASSSGTSGYEQYF. The CDR3 DNA sequence: TGCGCCAGCAGCTCCGGGACTAGCGGCTACGAGCAGTACTTC.